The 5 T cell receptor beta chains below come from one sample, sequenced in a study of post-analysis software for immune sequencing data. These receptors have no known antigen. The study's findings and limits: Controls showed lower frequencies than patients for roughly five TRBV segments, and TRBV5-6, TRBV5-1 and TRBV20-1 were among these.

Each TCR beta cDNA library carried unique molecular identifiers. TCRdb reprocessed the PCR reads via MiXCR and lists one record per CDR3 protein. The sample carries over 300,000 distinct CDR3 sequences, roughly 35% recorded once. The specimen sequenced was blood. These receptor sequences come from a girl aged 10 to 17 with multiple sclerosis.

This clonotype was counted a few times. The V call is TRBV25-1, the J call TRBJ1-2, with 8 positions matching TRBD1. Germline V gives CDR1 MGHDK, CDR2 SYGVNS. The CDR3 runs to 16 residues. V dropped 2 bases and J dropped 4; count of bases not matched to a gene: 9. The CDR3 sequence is CASSETGTGVPYGYTF. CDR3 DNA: TGTGCCAGCAGTGAAACCGGGACAGGCGTTCCCTATGGCTACACCTTC.

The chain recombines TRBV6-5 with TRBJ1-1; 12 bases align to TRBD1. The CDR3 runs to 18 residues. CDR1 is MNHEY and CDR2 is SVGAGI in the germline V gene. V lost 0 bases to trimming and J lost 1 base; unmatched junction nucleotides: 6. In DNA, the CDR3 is TGTGCCAGCAGTTACTCCCTCGGGACAGGGGGCAGGAACACTGAAGCTTTCTTT. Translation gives CASSYSLGTGGRNTEAFF.

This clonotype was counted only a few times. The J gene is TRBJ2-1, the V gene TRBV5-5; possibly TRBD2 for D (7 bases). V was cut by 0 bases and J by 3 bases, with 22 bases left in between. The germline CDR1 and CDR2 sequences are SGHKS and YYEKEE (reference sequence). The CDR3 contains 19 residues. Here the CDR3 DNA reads TGTGCCAGCAGCTTGGCAAGACGGCGGGGGCCCCCTCTCTACAATGAGCAGTTCTTC. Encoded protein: CASSLARRRGPPLYNEQFF. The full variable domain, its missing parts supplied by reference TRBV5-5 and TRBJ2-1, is DAGVTQSPTHLIKTRGQQVTLRCSPISGHKSVSWYQQVLGQGPQFIFQYYEKEERGRGNFPDRFSARQFPNYSSELNVNALLLGDSALYLCASSLARRRGPPLYNEQFFGPGTRLTVL.

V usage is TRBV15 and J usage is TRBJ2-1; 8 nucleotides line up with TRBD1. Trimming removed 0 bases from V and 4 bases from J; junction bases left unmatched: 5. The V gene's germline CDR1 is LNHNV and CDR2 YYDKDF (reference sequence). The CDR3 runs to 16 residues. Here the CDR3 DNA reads TGTGCCACCAGCAGAGATCCAGGGGGCGCGTACAATGAGCAGTTCTTC. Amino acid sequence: CATSRDPGGAYNEQFF.

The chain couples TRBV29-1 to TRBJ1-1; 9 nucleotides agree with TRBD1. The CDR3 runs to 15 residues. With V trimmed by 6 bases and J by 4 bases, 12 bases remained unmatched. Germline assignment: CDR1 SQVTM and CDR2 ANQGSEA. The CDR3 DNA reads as TGCAGCGTCGGACAGGGGCCCCCGGCGGGCACTGAAGCTTTCTTT. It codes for CSVGQGPPAGTEAFF.